The rows below give T cell receptor beta chains drawn from one sample of a study of regulatory T cells in long-lasting Graves disease. Using its own MiXCR run on the multiplex PCR reads, TCRdb lists one record per CDR3 protein. The sample holds 550,000 to 700,000 distinct CDR3 sequences, roughly a sixth seen once. The sample was also linked to a second study, of T cells in Graves' hyperthyroidism and ophthalmopathy.

Sequencing used peripheral blood mononuclear cells (PBMCs), obtained at new diagnosis, from a patient treated with antithyroid drugs. The receptors stem from a man aged 18 to 29 with Graves disease. The CDR3 runs from the conserved cysteine through the conserved F or W. The D gene is left open where the match is weak. Rows give clone size only sometimes, using once, few, many, or a class for an expanded clone.

V gene,J gene,clone size,D gene,CDR3 protein,CDR3 DNA
TRBV20-1,TRBJ2-7,few,TRBD1,CSARVRGSYEQYF,TGCAGTGCTAGGGTCAGGGGGTCCTACGAGCAGTACTTC
TRBV24-1,TRBJ2-2,.,.,CATSDPRGDTGELFF,TGTGCCACCAGTGATCCCCGAGGGGACACCGGGGAGCTGTTTTTT
TRBV7-9,TRBJ2-2,few,.,CASSLVADKTGELFF,TGTGCCAGCAGCTTAGTGGCAGACAAAACCGGGGAGCTGTTTTTT
TRBV20-1,TRBJ2-3,many,.,CSAPSTDTQYF,TGCAGTGCCCCATCAACAGATACGCAGTATTTT
TRBV5-1,TRBJ2-3,few,TRBD2,CASSERYLAGPSTDTQYF,TGTGCCAGCAGCGAGAGGTACTTAGCGGGACCTAGCACAGATACGCAGTATTTT
TRBV5-8,TRBJ2-2,few,TRBD2,CASSLIAGETGELFF,TGTGCCAGCAGCTTAATAGCGGGAGAAACCGGGGAGCTGTTTTTT
TRBV20-1,TRBJ2-3,.,.,CSAREGGRERDTQYF,TGCAGTGCTAGAGAAGGAGGGCGGGAAAGAGATACGCAGTATTTT
TRBV12-3/TRBV12-4,TRBJ2-5,many,.,CASSLAHGTQYF,TGTGCCAGCAGTTTAGCGCATGGGACCCAGTACTTC
TRBV6-1,TRBJ1-2,few,TRBD1,CASRTGTGISGYTF,TGTGCCAGCAGAACCGGGACAGGGATTAGTGGCTACACCTTC
TRBV27,TRBJ2-3,many,.,CASSWDQEGDTQYF,TGTGCCAGCAGTTGGGACCAGGAGGGGGATACGCAGTATTTT
TRBV20-1,TRBJ2-5,.,TRBD1,CSAWTGEETQYF,TGCAGTGCTTGGACAGGGGAAGAGACCCAGTACTTC
TRBV18,TRBJ2-7,.,.,CASSSGMRGNTYEQYF,TGTGCCAGCTCATCGGGAATGAGGGGGAACACCTACGAGCAGTACTTC
TRBV7-2,TRBJ1-1,few,.,CASSLDGTEAFF,TGTGCCAGCAGCTTAGATGGCACTGAAGCTTTCTTT